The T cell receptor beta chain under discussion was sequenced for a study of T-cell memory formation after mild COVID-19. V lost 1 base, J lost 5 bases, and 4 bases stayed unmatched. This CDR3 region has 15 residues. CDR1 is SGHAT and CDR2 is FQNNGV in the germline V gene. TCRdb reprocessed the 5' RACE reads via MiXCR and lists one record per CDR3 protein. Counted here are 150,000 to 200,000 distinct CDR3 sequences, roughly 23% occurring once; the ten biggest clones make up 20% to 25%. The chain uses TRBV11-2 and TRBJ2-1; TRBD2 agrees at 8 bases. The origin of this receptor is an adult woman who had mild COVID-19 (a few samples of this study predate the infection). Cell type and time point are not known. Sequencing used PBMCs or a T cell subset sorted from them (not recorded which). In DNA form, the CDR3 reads TGTGCCAGCAGCTTAGGAGCGGGGGCTAACAATGAGCAGTTCTTC. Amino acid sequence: CASSLGAGANNEQFF.